Following are 24 T cell receptor beta chains from one sample sequenced in a study of blood T cell repertoires in COVID-19. Clones were read by immunoSEQ multiplex PCR, and TCRdb kept only the in-frame ones, dropping some. This sample has 250,000 to 350,000 clones, with 80% to 90% found just once. Input material: peripheral blood. The receptors were gathered from a woman in her sixties or seventies with COVID-19, enrolled during active disease.

This clone was seen a few times. The chain employs TRBV5-1 and TRBJ1-1; D gene unclear. The CDR3 has 15 residues. V was clipped by 1 base and J by 8 bases, with 18 bases between them. CDR1 and CDR2 from the germline V gene are SGHRS and YFSETQ. CDR3 region: CASSLPRGDGSEAFF. In DNA, the CDR3 is TGCGCCAGCAGCTTGCCCCGGGGAGATGGATCCGAAGCTTTCTTT.

The V and J genes are TRBV6-4 and TRBJ1-2, with D perhaps TRBD1 (5 bases). V was clipped by 5 bases and J by 11 bases, with 15 bases between them. The CDR3 extends over 12 amino acids. Germline lookup yields CDR1 MRHNA and CDR2 SNTAGT. CDR3 sequence: CASSHGDSGYTF. CDR3 nucleotides: TGTGCCAGCAGTCATGGAGACAGCGGGTACACCTTC.

This chain connects TRBV19 to TRBJ1-1, with 8 bases lining up with TRBD1. CDR1 LNHDA and CDR2 SQIVND come from the germline V gene (reference sequence). This CDR3 spans 16 amino acids. J lost 4 bases, V lost 5 bases, and 12 bases had no gene match. CDR3 in amino acids: CASSAGQGVGRTEAFF. CDR3 sequence (DNA): TGTGCCAGTAGTGCCGGACAGGGAGTTGGTCGCACTGAAGCTTTCTTT.

The chain is built from TRBV7-9 and TRBJ2-7; D gene unclear. CDR3 length: 14 residues. Germline lookup yields CDR1 SEHNR and CDR2 FQNEAQ (reference sequence). Between the trimmed V and J ends, which lost 1 base and 3 bases, there was a span of 10 bases. The CDR3 is CASSLVVTGYEQYF. The CDR3 DNA reads as TGTGCCAGCAGCTTAGTTGTGACGGGCTACGAGCAGTACTTC.

As concerns this clone: Other DNA sequences in this specimen translate into the identical CDR3. Here the CDR3 DNA reads TGTGCCAGCAGCTTAGGACTAGCGGGGGAAGAGACCCAGTACTTC. It translates to CASSLGLAGEETQYF. This chain links TRBV7-2 with TRBJ2-5; 12 bases agree with TRBD2. V dropped 1 base and J dropped 3; count of bases not matched to a gene: 0. CDR1 is SGHTA, CDR2 FQGNSA, per germline. This CDR3 has 15 residues.

This sequence joins TRBV11-3 and TRBJ2-5, with D tentatively TRBD2 (6 bases). Germline lookup yields CDR1 SGHNT and CDR2 YENEEA. V was pared by 7 bases and J by 0 bases, with 9 bases between. The CDR3 has 13 amino acids. CDR3 nucleotide sequence: TGTGCCAGCAAGGCGGGGAACCAAGAGACCCAGTACTTC. It yields the protein CASKAGNQETQYF.

V is TRBV27 and J is TRBJ2-5; D is perhaps TRBD1 (5 bases). The germline V gene encodes CDR1 MNHEY and CDR2 SMNVEV (reference sequence). This CDR3 comprises 13 residues. V lost 7 bases and J lost 5, with 14 bases in between. The CDR3 DNA follows: TGTGCCAGCACCCCCGATCAGGGTGAGACCCAGTACTTC. Protein sequence: CASTPDQGETQYF.

The chain joins TRBV28 to TRBJ2-7, with TRBD2 matching over 7 bases. This CDR3 has 14 residues. Per the germline V gene, CDR1 is MDHEN and CDR2 is SYDVKM. Trimming took 2 bases from V and 7 from J; bases not matched to a gene: 8. The CDR3 DNA reads as TGTGCCAGCAGTTTACAGCGAGCGGGGCGGGAGCAGTACTTC. Its translation is CASSLQRAGREQYF.

CDR3 loop: CASSPGLTSYNEQFF. CDR3 nucleotides: TGTGCCAGCAGCCCAGGACTGACCTCCTACAATGAGCAGTTCTTC. This chain connects TRBV27 to TRBJ2-1; tentative D call: TRBD2 (5 bases). Trimming took 6 bases from V and 0 from J, leaving 12 bases between them. Germline V CDR1 and CDR2: MNHEY, SMNVEV (reference sequence). The CDR3 spans 15 residues.

The rearrangement joins TRBV21-1 to TRBJ1-2. TRBV21-1 is a pseudogene locus. The CDR3 has 15 residues. Here the CDR3 reads CASSKGPGTFYGYTF. DNA of the CDR3: TGTGCCAGCAGCAAAGGTCCAGGGACTTTCTATGGCTACACCTTC.

The rearrangement uses TRBV24-1 and TRBJ2-1, with D maybe TRBD2 (5 bases). This CDR3 is built from 14 residues. In germline, CDR1 is KGHDR, CDR2 SFDVKD. V gave up 6 bases and J gave up 8 bases, with 16 bases separating them. The CDR3: CATSLGLADDEQFF. The CDR3 DNA is TGTGCCACCAGTTTAGGACTCGCTGATGATGAGCAGTTCTTC.

The rearrangement joins TRBV4-1 to TRBJ1-2, with a possible D match to TRBD1 (5 bases). The CDR3 has 15 residues. Germline loops: CDR1 MGHRA, CDR2 YSYEKL. Trimming cost V 11 bases and J 2 bases, with 21 bases left between them. In DNA, the CDR3 is TGCGCCGCCCCCGATGGGCAGGGATTAAACTATGGCTACACCTTC. Protein: CAAPDGQGLNYGYTF.

The rearrangement uses TRBV7-8 and TRBJ2-1; no definite D call. V was cut by 1 base and J by 6 bases, with 13 bases left in between. Germline V gives CDR1 SGHVS, CDR2 FQNEAQ. The CDR3 is 15 residues long. CDR3 in amino acids: CASSLGLGMSNEQFF. The DNA of the CDR3 is TGTGCCAGCAGCTTAGGGCTAGGAATGAGCAATGAGCAGTTCTTC. The whole variable domain, remainder taken from reference TRBV7-8 and TRBJ2-1, is GAGVSQSPRYKVAKRGQDVALRCDPISGHVSLFWYQQALGQGPEFLTYFQNEAQLDKSGLPSDRFFAERPEGSVSTLKIQRTQQEDSAVYLCASSLGLGMSNEQFFGPGTRLTVL.

The chain is built from TRBV7-2 and TRBJ1-4; 7 bases fit TRBD1. The trim removed 2 bases at V and 0 bases at J, leaving 0 bases unmatched. Germline values: CDR1 SGHTA, CDR2 FQGNSA. This CDR3 region has 15 residues. The CDR3 DNA sequence: TGTGCCAGCAGCTTAACAGGGGCAACTAATGAAAAACTGTTTTTT. It is translated as CASSLTGATNEKLFF.

V is TRBV4-3 and J is TRBJ2-1, with D unresolved. The germline V gene encodes CDR1 LGHNA and CDR2 YSLEER. Trimming took off 3 bases at V and 8 bases at J, with 20 bases between the two ends. This CDR3 is built from 16 residues. CDR3 residues: CASSQVPGAISDEQFF. The CDR3 DNA sequence: TGCGCCAGCAGCCAGGTACCCGGAGCAATAAGCGATGAGCAGTTCTTC.

The V gene is TRBV5-1, the J gene TRBJ2-5; D gene ambiguous. With 0 bases removed from V and 3 bases from J, the gap between germline ends came to 9 bases. The germline V gene encodes CDR1 SGHRS and CDR2 YFSETQ. The CDR3 contains 14 residues. The CDR3 region has the DNA TGCGCCAGCAGCTTGGTGGGCAGAGAAGAGACCCAGTACTTC. It codes for CASSLVGREETQYF.

The gene calls are TRBV7-2 and TRBJ2-1, with 7 bases identical to TRBD2. Germline V gene data show CDR1 as SGHTA and CDR2 as FQGNSA. The CDR3 is made up of 15 amino acids. V shed 5 bases and J 4 bases; nucleotides not matched to a gene: 8. In DNA, the CDR3 is TGTGCCAGCAGCCTGGGGGGGGATCGGTACAATGAGCAGTTCTTC. Protein product: CASSLGGDRYNEQFF.

The rearrangement uses TRBV4-3 and TRBJ2-1; tentative D call: TRBD2 (6 bases). CDR3 size: 15 residues. From germline, CDR1 is LGHNA and CDR2 YSLEER. V was cut by 0 bases and J by 7 bases, with 13 bases left in between. Here the CDR3 DNA reads TGCGCCAGCAGCCAAGAGGAACGGGGGTGGAATGAGCAGTTCTTC. Protein product: CASSQEERGWNEQFF.

The gene calls are TRBV19 and TRBJ1-1; possible D gene TRBD1, 6 bases. Germline V gene data show CDR1 as LNHDA and CDR2 as SQIVND (reference sequence). The CDR3 contains 14 residues. V lost 4 bases and J lost 5, with 14 bases in between. The CDR3 DNA reads TGTGCCAGTAGTAACAGGGATCCTGGGACTGAAGCTTTCTTT. Translation: CASSNRDPGTEAFF.

To note about this clone: This CDR3 is also generated by other DNA sequences in the sample. The gene calls are TRBV4-3 and TRBJ1-2; D is uncertain. Germline lookup yields CDR1 LGHNA and CDR2 YSLEER. V was clipped by 0 bases and J by 5 bases, with 13 bases between them. The CDR3 has 15 amino acids. In DNA form, the CDR3 reads TGCGCCAGCAGCCAAGAGGAGGGCTCCCTTTATGGCTACACCTTC. This codes for CASSQEEGSLYGYTF.

The chain recombines TRBV30 with TRBJ1-4; D ambiguous. Germline-derived CDR1 and CDR2 are GTSNPN and SVGIG (reference sequence). The CDR3 covers 14 residues. Between the trimmed V and J ends, which lost 1 base and 7 bases, there was a span of 13 bases. CDR3 nucleotide sequence: TGTGCCTGGAGTGCCGGGGTGGACGGTGAAAAACTGTTTTTT. It translates to CAWSAGVDGEKLFF.

The chain is built from TRBV5-1 and TRBJ2-2; tentatively, D is TRBD2 (6 bases). Germline loops: CDR1 SGHRS, CDR2 YFSETQ. V gave up 0 bases and J gave up 5 bases, with 14 bases separating them. The CDR3 length is 16 residues. CDR3 sequence: CASSLEAAGSTGELFF. The CDR3 DNA sequence: TGCGCCAGCAGCTTGGAGGCCGCGGGATCTACCGGGGAGCTGTTTTTT. Using reference TRBV5-1 and TRBJ2-2 for the parts outside the CDR3, the full variable domain is KAGVTQTPRYLIKTRGQQVTLSCSPISGHRSVSWYQQTPGQGLQFLFEYFSETQRNKGNFPGRFSGRQFSNSRSEMNVSTLELGDSALYLCASSLEAAGSTGELFFGEGSRLTVL.

The chain has TRBV5-1 and TRBJ1-2, with 12 bases that match TRBD1. Germline V gives CDR1 SGHRS, CDR2 YFSETQ. Unmatched junction bases numbered 12, after V lost 4 bases and J lost 8 bases. This CDR3 region has 16 residues. CDR3 nucleotides: TGCGCCAGCAGCGTGTCCGGGACAGGGGGCGGAAAGGGCTACACCTTC. Residues: CASSVSGTGGGKGYTF.

The chain combines TRBV5-1 with TRBJ1-2; D is ambiguous. Trimming removed 2 bases from V and 2 bases from J, with 4 bases in between. Germline V lookup: CDR1 SGHRS, CDR2 YFSETQ. CDR3 length equals 12 residues. The CDR3: CASSFQNYGYTF. As DNA, the CDR3 is TGCGCCAGCAGCTTCCAAAACTATGGCTACACCTTC.